This T cell receptor (beta chain) stems from a study of T cells after yellow fever vaccination. Background on the study: Each low-cell-number fraction was prepared by means of SMART-Seq v4 Ultra Low Input.

Germline loops: CDR1 DFQATT, CDR2 SNEGSKA (reference sequence). The CDR3 has 12 amino acids. The junction had 5 bases not matched to a gene; V was cut back by 2 bases and J by 10 bases. This clonotype was seen many times. In TCRdb, the 5' RACE reads were re-called with MiXCR into one record per CDR3 protein. In the table there are around 550,000 distinct CDR3 sequences, 19% of which are singletons. This chain connects TRBV20-1 to TRBJ2-3; 8 nucleotides agree with TRBD2. The sequence was obtained from a man aged 30-40 years who received the YFV17D yellow fever vaccine. The sequencing here drew on PBMCs, taken 15 days after the yellow fever booster vaccination. This CDR3 is CSARREGLAQYF. In nucleotides, the CDR3 is TGCAGTGCTAGACGGGAGGGACTCGCGCAGTATTTT.